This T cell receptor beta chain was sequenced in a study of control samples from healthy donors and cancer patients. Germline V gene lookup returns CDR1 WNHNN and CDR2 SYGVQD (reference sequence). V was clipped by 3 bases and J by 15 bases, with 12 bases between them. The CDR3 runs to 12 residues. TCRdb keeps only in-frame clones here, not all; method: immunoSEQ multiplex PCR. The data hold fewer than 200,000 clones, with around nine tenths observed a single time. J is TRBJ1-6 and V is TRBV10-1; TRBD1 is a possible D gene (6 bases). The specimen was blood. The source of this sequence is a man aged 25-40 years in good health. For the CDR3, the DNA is TGCGCCAGCAGTGACCGGGACACCCTCCTCCACTTT. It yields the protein CASSDRDTLLHF.